This T cell receptor (beta chain) was recorded in a study of OX40 agonist ivuxolimab in advanced cancers. Study in general: Of the participants, under 50% had some prior anti-PD-1, anti-PD-L1 or anti-CTLA-4 therapy, which was allowed.

Notes on the study in general: In CD8+ T cells, expanded clones were on average more numerous than in CD4+.

Systemic immunosuppression or autoimmune disease history was grounds to exclude patients. Patients had blood sampled at baseline and again on cycle 4 day 1 and cycle 7 day 1. Details on this clone: The target antigen is unknown.

The CDR3 runs 14 residues. TCRdb's copy holds only in-frame clones and misses some; the assay was immunoSEQ multiplex PCR. The sample carries roughly 61,000 clones, 75% to 90% recorded once. The receptor comes from an adult with an advanced solid tumor such as melanoma, head and neck, liver or kidney cancer. Here the sequenced sample was CD4+ or CD8+ T cells sorted from blood, taken in a trial of the OX40 agonist ivuxolimab. The J gene is TRBJ2-5, the V gene TRBV21-1. TRBV21-1 is a pseudogene locus. DNA of the CDR3: TGTGCCAGCAGCTTGGGGGAGCCCCGGGGGACCCAGTACTTC. Translation gives CASSLGEPRGTQYF.